This T cell receptor beta chain was identified during a study of human T cells and chemical hapten exposure. CDR1 and CDR2 from the germline V gene are MDHEN and SYDVKM. V lost 3 bases to trimming and J lost 0 bases, with 7 bases between them. The CDR3 spans 14 residues. Stated time point: pre-sensitization, week 0. Sample treatment: therapeutic diphenylcyclopropenone sensitization with weekly scalp DPC. MiXCR, applied by TCRdb to the RACE reads, yields one record per CDR3 protein. The data contain some 74,000 distinct CDR3 sequences, around 15% of them seen just once; the ten biggest clones take up 4.6%.

The sequenced sample was whole blood, obtained in connection with sensitization to the hapten diphenylcyclopropenone (DPC). V is TRBV28 and J is TRBJ2-3; D gene ambiguous. The receptor was derived from a woman in her fifties or sixties with alopecia areata. Some clones in this sample may be carry-over from other donors' samples. As DNA, the CDR3 is TGTGCCAGCAGTTTTGACGGTAGCACAGATACGCAGTATTTT. Its protein product is CASSFDGSTDTQYF.